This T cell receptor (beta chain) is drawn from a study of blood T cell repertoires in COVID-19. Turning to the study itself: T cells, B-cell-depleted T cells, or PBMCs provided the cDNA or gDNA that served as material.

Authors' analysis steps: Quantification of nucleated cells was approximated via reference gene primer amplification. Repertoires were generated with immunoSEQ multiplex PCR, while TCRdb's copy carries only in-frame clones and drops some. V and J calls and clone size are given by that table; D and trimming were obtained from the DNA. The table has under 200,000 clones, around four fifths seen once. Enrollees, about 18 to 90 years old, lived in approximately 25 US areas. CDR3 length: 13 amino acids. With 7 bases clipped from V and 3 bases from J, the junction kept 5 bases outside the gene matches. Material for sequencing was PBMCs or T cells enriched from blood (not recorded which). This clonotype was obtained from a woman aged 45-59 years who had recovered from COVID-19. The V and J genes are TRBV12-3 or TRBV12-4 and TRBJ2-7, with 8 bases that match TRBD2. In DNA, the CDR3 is TGTGCCAGCAAGTGGAGCGGGGGCTACGAGCAGTACTTC. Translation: CASKWSGGYEQYF.